Below, one T cell receptor beta chain is given with its context. From germline, CDR1 is MDHEN and CDR2 SYDVKM. V lost 10 bases, J lost 4 bases, and 7 bases stayed unmatched. The CDR3 runs 13 residues. The source of the sample is a study of cytomegalovirus exposure and HLA in healthy donors. PCR used 60 Vbeta primers and 13 Jbeta primers. Libraries were prepared by immunoSEQ multiplex PCR; TCRdb keeps only in-frame clonotypes and omits some of them. The sample yields a few hundred thousand clones, roughly 79% seen once. The clonotype originates from a man younger than 30 in good health and CMV-seronegative. This sequence joins TRBV28 and TRBJ2-1; 7 bases align to TRBD1. Sequencing used PBMCs. Written as DNA, the CDR3 is TGTGCCACCCAGGGGGTCACGTACAATGAGCAGTTCTTC. It codes for CATQGVTYNEQFF. The full variable domain, completed using reference TRBV28 and TRBJ2-1, is DVKVTQSSRYLVKRTGEKVFLECVQDMDHENMFWYRQDPGLGLRLIYFSYDVKMKEKGDIPEGYSVSREKKERFSLILESASTNQTSMYLCATQGVTYNEQFFGPGTRLTVL.